Shown below are 27 T cell receptor beta chains from a single sample sequenced in a study of blood T cells in healthy people across ages. Combining a sample-barcoded 5' primer with a J-beta primer mix, a second PCR ran for about 7 to 11 cycles. Each CDR3 protein gets one entry after TCRdb re-called the 5' RACE reads with MiXCR. Seen here are about 730,000 distinct CDR3 sequences, around 46% observed once, and the top ten hold around a fifth. Sequencing input: blood. The receptors were gathered from a woman in her fifties or sixties in good health.

This clonotype was found a few times. The chain recombines TRBV5-1 with TRBJ1-2; tentatively, D is TRBD1 (5 bases). Germline V gives CDR1 SGHRS, CDR2 YFSETQ. V lost 0 bases and J lost 2, with 8 bases in between. The CDR3 extends over 14 amino acids. The CDR3 is CASSLGDANYGYTF. The CDR3 nucleotides are TGCGCCAGCAGCTTGGGGGACGCGAACTATGGCTACACCTTC.

The chain employs TRBV6-2 or TRBV6-3 and TRBJ2-7, with D perhaps TRBD2 (6 bases). Germline V gene data show CDR1 as MNHEY and CDR2 as SVGEGT. Trimming stripped 3 bases from V and 0 bases from J, with 15 bases between. The CDR3 contains 16 residues. The CDR3 is CASSYGSGLLSYEQYF. The CDR3 DNA follows: TGTGCCAGCAGTTATGGTAGCGGACTTCTCTCCTACGAGCAGTACTTC.

This clonotype has ten or more counts. The chain couples TRBV6-1 to TRBJ2-7; the D gene is possibly TRBD2 (6 bases). The length of the CDR3 is 15 residues. V gave up 4 bases and J gave up 2 bases, with 15 bases separating them. The V gene's germline CDR1 is MNHNS and CDR2 SASEGT. The CDR3 sequence: CASSATRGSTYEQYF. CDR3 DNA: TGTGCCAGCAGTGCCACACGGGGGAGTACCTACGAGCAGTACTTC.

This clonotype was counted between two and nine times. V gene TRBV30 combines with J gene TRBJ2-1, with D perhaps matching TRBD1 (5 bases). Germline V gives CDR1 GTSNPN, CDR2 SVGIG (reference sequence). V was cut by 2 bases and J by 6 bases, with 17 bases left in between. The CDR3 is made up of 15 amino acids. This chain's CDR3 is CAWSPSKGLLNEQFF. For the CDR3, the DNA is TGTGCCTGGAGTCCCTCTAAGGGGCTTCTCAATGAGCAGTTCTTC.

The chain is built from TRBV27 and TRBJ2-7; a possible D gene is TRBD2 (7 bases). In germline, CDR1 is MNHEY, CDR2 SMNVEV (reference sequence). This CDR3 contains 16 residues. V gave up 3 bases and J gave up 0 bases, with 15 bases separating them. The CDR3, as DNA: TGTGCCAGCAGTTTGAGGGGGGGCCTGAGCTCCTACGAGCAGTACTTC. Translation gives CASSLRGGLSSYEQYF.

The V gene is TRBV20-1, the J gene TRBJ2-7; 7 positions agree with TRBD2. The CDR3 consists of 13 residues. Germline V CDR1 and CDR2: DFQATT, SNEGSKA (reference sequence). V lost 6 bases to trimming and J lost 2 bases; unmatched junction nucleotides: 7. CDR3 loop: CSAPKREPYEQYF. The CDR3 region has the DNA TGCAGTGCACCAAAGCGGGAACCCTACGAGCAGTACTTC.

The genes are TRBV29-1 and TRBJ2-7; D possibly uses TRBD1 or TRBD2 (7 bases each). The CDR3 consists of 15 residues. Trimming removed 2 bases at V and 5 bases at J, with 19 bases between. Germline CDR1 is SQVTM and CDR2 is ANQGSEA. The CDR3 here is CSVEQQGRGLDEQYF. The CDR3 DNA reads TGCAGCGTTGAACAGCAGGGGAGGGGGCTCGACGAGCAGTACTTC.

V and J are TRBV6-5 and TRBJ2-3, with a weak D call TRBD1 (7 bases). From germline, CDR1 is MNHEY and CDR2 SVGAGI. The CDR3 is made up of 15 amino acids. V shed 0 bases and J shed 6 bases, with 13 bases lying between them. The CDR3 region is CASSYSQGGKDTQYF. CDR3 nucleotide sequence: TGTGCCAGCAGTTACTCGCAGGGGGGTAAGGATACGCAGTATTTT.

The rearrangement joins TRBV7-9 to TRBJ2-4, with D possibly TRBD1 on 7 matching bases. The J call may be mistaken, given a closer DNA end match to TRBJ2-7. This CDR3 is 15 amino acids long. Germline lookup yields CDR1 SEHNR and CDR2 FQNEAQ (reference sequence). CDR3 coding DNA: TGTGCCAGCAGCCTCAGGGGGGAGAAGGCCTACGAGCAGTACTTC. Protein sequence: CASSLRGEKAYEQYF.

A note on this clonotype: A junction boundary mismatches the germline segment, possibly from a read error. The rearrangement joins TRBV27 to TRBJ1-2, with D possibly matching TRBD1 (5 bases). CDR1 and CDR2 from the germline V gene are MNHEY and SMNVEV (reference sequence). This CDR3 spans 15 amino acids. DNA of the CDR3: TGTGCCAACAGTTTTAGGGACGCCGGAAACTATGGCTACACCTTC. It yields the protein CANSFRDAGNYGYTF.

This clonotype was detected only once. V usage is TRBV4-1 and J usage is TRBJ2-4, with D tentatively TRBD1 (6 bases). The V end was cut by 3 bases, the J end by 5 bases, with 20 bases between. The V gene's germline CDR1 is MGHRA and CDR2 YSYEKL. The CDR3 length is 17 residues. The CDR3, as DNA: TGCGCCAGCAGCCAGTCCGGGACACCCTCCTCTGAAAACATTCAGTACTTC. Translation gives CASSQSGTPSSENIQYF.

The chain couples TRBV2 to TRBJ2-3; TRBD1 aligns across 8 bases. Per germline, CDR1 SNHLY and CDR2 FYNNEI. After removal of 6 bases from V and 2 bases from J, the junction contained 10 bases not matched to a gene. The CDR3 runs to 16 residues. The DNA of the CDR3 is TGTGCCAGCAGGCCGGGACAGGCCCCCCTCACAGATACGCAGTATTTT. Its protein product is CASRPGQAPLTDTQYF.

This sequence joins TRBV7-2 and TRBJ2-3; D is perhaps TRBD2 (5 bases). The V gene's germline CDR1 is SGHTA and CDR2 FQGNSA. The CDR3 is made up of 15 amino acids. Trimming cost V 6 bases and J 0 bases, with 13 bases left between them. CDR3 region: CASSSRVTSTDTQYF. Here the CDR3 DNA reads TGTGCCAGCAGTTCGCGGGTCACTAGCACAGATACGCAGTATTTT.

Comments on this clonotype: Mismatch with germline at one junction end may stem from a read error. DNA for the CDR3: TGTGCCATCAGCGCAACTAGGGGACTAGAAGGGGCGCCGGAGACCCAGTACTTC. Its translation: CAISATRGLEGAPETQYF. This sequence joins TRBV15 and TRBJ2-5; TRBD2 matches 8 bases. Germline V gene lookup returns CDR1 LNHNV and CDR2 YYDKDF (reference sequence). This CDR3 spans 18 amino acids.

This clonotype came up many times. V usage is TRBV12-3 or TRBV12-4 and J usage is TRBJ2-5; D not certain. V was pared by 0 bases and J by 5 bases, with 10 bases between. This CDR3 comprises 14 residues. The CDR3 coding sequence is TGTGCCAGCAGTTTAGCGCTAGGACCGGAGACCCAGTACTTC. Protein sequence: CASSLALGPETQYF.

This clonotype was recorded once. The V gene is TRBV4-3, the J gene TRBJ2-2; 14 nucleotides align to TRBD2. CDR1 and CDR2 from the germline V gene are LGHNA and YSLEER. CDR3 length equals 21 residues. Trimming at V came to 3 bases and at J to 5 bases, leaving 17 bases not matched to a gene. The CDR3 DNA reads TGCGCCAGCAGCCAGGAACAGGGCAGTAGGACTAGCGGGAGGTTGACCGGGGAGCTGTTTTTT. Translated, it gives CASSQEQGSRTSGRLTGELFF.

In this sample, this clonotype turned up a few times. CDR3 in amino acids: CASSQGERGYEQYF. The CDR3 region has the DNA TGTGCCAGCAGCCAGGGGGAAAGGGGCTACGAGCAGTACTTC. The chain carries TRBV4-2 and TRBJ2-7; the D call may be TRBD1 or TRBD2 (5 bases each). The CDR3 contains 14 residues. Germline V gene lookup returns CDR1 LGHNA and CDR2 YNFKEQ. V lost 3 bases, J lost 3 bases, and 12 bases lay in between.

The chain employs TRBV10-1 and TRBJ2-7; D may be TRBD1 (5 bases). The CDR3 is 15 residues long. The V end was cut by 7 bases, the J end by 1 base, with 17 bases between. The V gene's germline CDR1 is WNHNN and CDR2 SYGVQD (reference sequence). For the CDR3, the DNA is TGCGCCAGCATTCCGACAGCCCTCGGGTCCTACGAGCAGTACTTC. Translation: CASIPTALGSYEQYF.

The chain recombines TRBV5-1 with TRBJ2-7; 7 bases are a match to TRBD1. The germline CDR1 and CDR2 sequences are SGHRS and YFSETQ. Losses at the gene ends were 5 bases for V and 3 bases for J; bases not matched to a gene: 8. This CDR3 comprises 14 residues. CDR3 DNA: TGCGCCAGCAGTTTACCGGGACAGAACTACGAGCAGTACTTC. Translated, it gives CASSLPGQNYEQYF.

The chain joins TRBV6-6 to TRBJ2-3; D unresolved. CDR3 length: 14 residues. Looked up from germline, CDR1 is MNHNY and CDR2 is SVGAGI (reference sequence). Trimming removed 4 bases from V and 3 bases from J, with 11 bases in between. CDR3 loop: CASSSGDGTDTQYF. As DNA, the CDR3 is TGTGCCAGCAGTTCTGGGGATGGGACAGATACGCAGTATTTT.

This clonotype was seen at least ten times. The chain uses TRBV6-6 and TRBJ2-1; tentatively, D is TRBD2 (6 bases). Germline V gene lookup returns CDR1 MNHNY and CDR2 SVGAGI (reference sequence). This CDR3 has 10 residues. As DNA, the CDR3 is TGTGCTAGCGGCTACAATGAGCAGTTCTTC. It specifies CASGYNEQFF.

This clonotype appeared a few times. This sequence joins TRBV3-1 and TRBJ1-3; D possibly corresponds to TRBD1 (5 bases). V dropped 1 base and J dropped 1 base, with 14 bases sitting between them. The CDR3 length is 17 residues. Germline V gene sequence: CDR1 LGHDT, CDR2 YNNKEL (reference sequence). CDR3 loop: CASSQGAGGGSGNTIYF. CDR3 bases: TGTGCCAGCAGCCAAGGAGCCGGGGGGGGTTCTGGAAACACCATATATTTT.

This clonotype came up a few times. This chain connects TRBV18 to TRBJ2-6; 11 bases are a match to TRBD1. The germline V gene has CDR1 KGHSH and CDR2 LQKENI. V was pared by 3 bases and J by 0 bases, with 1 base of the junction left unmatched. This CDR3 is 17 amino acids long. The CDR3 DNA sequence: TGTGCCAGCTCACCTGGGACAGGGGGCTCTGGGGCCAACGTCCTGACTTTC. It encodes CASSPGTGGSGANVLTF.

This chain joins TRBV7-6 and TRBJ2-1, with 10 bases lining up with TRBD2. V lost 1 base, J lost 9 bases, and 6 bases stayed unmatched. CDR3 size: 15 residues. Germline-derived CDR1 and CDR2 are SGHVS and FNYEAQ. The CDR3 loop is CASSLVSGGAGEQFF. For the CDR3, the DNA is TGTGCCAGCAGCTTAGTAAGCGGGGGGGCGGGTGAGCAGTTCTTC.

The CDR3: CATSATDQETQYF. The CDR3 DNA sequence: TGTGCCACCAGCGCGACCGATCAAGAGACCCAGTACTTC. This chain links TRBV24-1 with TRBJ2-5; no clear D gene. The CDR3 loop spans 13 amino acids. In germline, CDR1 is KGHDR, CDR2 SFDVKD. Between the trimmed V and J ends, which lost 7 bases and 2 bases, there was a span of 10 bases.

This chain links TRBV20-1 with TRBJ1-4; tentative D call: TRBD1 (5 bases). CDR1 and CDR2 from the germline V gene are DFQATT and SNEGSKA (reference sequence). V shed 5 bases and J shed 8 bases, with 21 bases lying between them. CDR3 length: 15 residues. In nucleotides, the CDR3 is TGCAGTGCTTATTACTACAACAACGGGGGGGAAAAACTGTTTTTT. Its translation is CSAYYYNNGGEKLFF.

The chain carries TRBV7-2 and TRBJ1-1; 7 bases map to TRBD1. V lost 7 bases to trimming and J lost 6 bases; unmatched junction nucleotides: 14. There are 15 residues in the CDR3. Per germline, CDR1 SGHTA and CDR2 FQGNSA. The CDR3 coding sequence is TGTGCCAGCACCACTCTTACAGGGGCTGCGGCTGAAGCTTTCTTT. Amino acid sequence: CASTTLTGAAAEAFF. The whole variable domain, remainder taken from reference TRBV7-2 and TRBJ1-1, is GAGVSQSPSNKVTEKGKDVELRCDPISGHTALYWYRQSLGQGLEFLIYFQGNSAPDKSGLPSDRFSAERTGGSVSTLTIQRTQQEDSAVYLCASTTLTGAAAEAFFGQGTRLTVV.